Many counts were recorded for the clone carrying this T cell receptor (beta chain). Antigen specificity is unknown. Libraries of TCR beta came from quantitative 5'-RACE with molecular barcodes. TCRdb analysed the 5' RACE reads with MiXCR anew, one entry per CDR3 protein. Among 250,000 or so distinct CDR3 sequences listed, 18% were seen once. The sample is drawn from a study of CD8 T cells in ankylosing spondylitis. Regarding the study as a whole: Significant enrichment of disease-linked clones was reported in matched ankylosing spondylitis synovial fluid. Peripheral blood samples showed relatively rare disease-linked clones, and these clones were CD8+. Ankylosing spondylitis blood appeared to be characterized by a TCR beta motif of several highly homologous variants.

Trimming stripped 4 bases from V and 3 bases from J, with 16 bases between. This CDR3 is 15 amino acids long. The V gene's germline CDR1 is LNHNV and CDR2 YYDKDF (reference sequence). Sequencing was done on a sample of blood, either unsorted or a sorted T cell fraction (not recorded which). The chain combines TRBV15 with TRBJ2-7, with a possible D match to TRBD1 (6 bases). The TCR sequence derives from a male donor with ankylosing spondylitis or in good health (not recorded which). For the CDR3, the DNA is TGTGCCACCAGCATCTCCCCTTTAGGGGGCTACGAGCAGTACTTC. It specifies CATSISPLGGYEQYF. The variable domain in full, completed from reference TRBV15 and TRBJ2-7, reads DAMVIQNPRYQVTQFGKPVTLSCSQTLNHNVMYWYQQKSSQAPKLLFHYYDKDFNNEADTPDNFQSRRPNTSFCFLDIRSPGLGDTAMYLCATSISPLGGYEQYFGPGTRLTVT.